This TCR beta chain was captured by sequencing in a study of blood T cells in healthy people across ages. The length of the CDR3 is 16 residues. From germline, CDR1 is MNHEY and CDR2 SVGAGI. V was clipped by 5 bases and J by 6 bases, with 23 bases between them. The sample, roughly 9.5 milliliters of peripheral blood, was drawn from each donor. No fewer than 7 million PBMCs went into each sample. With regard to this clonotype: Its matching antigen is unknown.

Overall study findings and caveats: TCR beta diversity tracked closely with naive T cell percentage. Per million T cells, the diversity of TCR beta decreased roughly linearly as age advanced.

A sample-barcoded 5' primer and a J-beta primer mix were used in a second PCR of roughly 7 to 11 cycles. One entry per CDR3 protein, called by TCRdb with MiXCR from the 5' RACE reads. The sample includes just over 1 million distinct CDR3 sequences, 45% of them seen just once. The chain links TRBV6-5 to TRBJ2-7; the D gene is possibly TRBD2 (5 bases). This clonotype was sampled from a woman aged 60-75 years in good health. The sample was blood. CDR3 protein: CASSPVSGLEGTEQYF. The CDR3 DNA sequence: TGTGCCAGCAGTCCCGTGAGTGGGTTAGAGGGAACCGAGCAGTACTTC.